The present T cell receptor beta chain was sequenced within a study of T cells after somatic rescue of genetic block. Sequenced by immunoSEQ multiplex PCR; TCRdb stores in-frame clones only, minus some. This table holds about 67,000 clones, 92% found once. The germline V gene encodes CDR1 MGHRA and CDR2 YSYEKL. This CDR3 has 16 amino acids. V dropped 8 bases and J dropped 2; count of bases not matched to a gene: 7. The chain combines TRBV4-1 with TRBJ2-1; TRBD2 aligns across 12 bases. The source of this sequence is a man aged 40-49 years. Input material: peripheral blood mononuclear cells (PBMCs). The CDR3 nucleotides read TGCGCCAGCGCCCCGACTAGCGGGGGAACCTACAATGAGCAGTTCTTC. This encodes CASAPTSGGTYNEQFF.